This T cell receptor beta chain was identified during a study of blood T cell repertoires in COVID-19. Turning to the study itself: There were acute and convalescent COVID-19 samples, and they came from the United States, Italy and Spain.

The CDR3 covers 14 residues. The V end lost 6 bases, the J end lost 1 base, and 10 bases lay between the germline ends. Germline CDR1 reads LGHDT; CDR2 reads YNNKEL (reference sequence). Method: immunoSEQ multiplex PCR; TCRdb's copy keeps in-frame clones and lacks some. The table lists about 140,000 clones, more than 70% of them singletons. Sequenced material: peripheral blood. The receptor comes from an older woman with acute or convalescent COVID-19. The chain carries TRBV3-1 (or the pseudogene TRBV3-2) and TRBJ1-3; the D is unclear. The CDR3 DNA reads TGTGCCAGCAGTCGGGATTTTTCTGGAAACACCATATATTTT. Its translation is CASSRDFSGNTIYF.